What follows are 21 T cell receptor beta chains derived from one specimen sequenced in a study of spatial heterogeneity in lung cancer. Study-wide results and limits: Counts that tracked tumor mutation counts were those of expanded intratumoral alpha and beta TCRs.

Time point specified: sample taken at primary tumor resection. For these receptors, no antigen is known. TCRdb fed the 5' RACE reads into MiXCR, producing one record per CDR3 protein. The sample shows 18,000 or so distinct CDR3 sequences, 5.8% of them seen only once. Sequences were derived from lung tumor tissue, sampled at surgery. The receptors come from a female donor with early-stage non-small cell lung cancer.

This clonotype was detected many times. This beta chain is an unintended read in a library built for alpha chains; its size means little. The V gene is TRBV10-1, the J gene TRBJ1-6; D not resolved. Between the trimmed V and J ends, which lost 5 bases and 8 bases, there was a span of 10 bases. This CDR3 is 13 amino acids long. Germline V gene lookup returns CDR1 WNHNN and CDR2 SYGVQD (reference sequence). CDR3: CASSKGRDSPLHF. CDR3 nucleotide sequence: TGCGCCAGCAGTAAGGGAAGGGATTCACCCCTCCACTTT.

In its sample, this clonotype is medium-sized. For a library built for alpha chains, this beta chain is a stray read; little rests on its size. This rearrangement joins TRBV20-1 to TRBJ2-1; TRBD2 matches at 8 bases. With V trimmed by 5 bases and J by 8 bases, 14 bases remained unmatched. Looked up from germline, CDR1 is DFQATT and CDR2 is SNEGSKA (reference sequence). This CDR3 contains 15 residues. CDR3: CSAHPPSGGRYEQFF. The CDR3 bases are TGCAGTGCTCACCCCCCAAGCGGGGGTCGCTATGAGCAGTTCTTC.

With respect to this clonotype: Found in a library prepared for alpha chains, this beta chain is an off-target read, and its abundance has little meaning. DNA for the CDR3: TGTGCCAGCAGTTTTACTGATATCATCCGGACTAGCGGGAAATACGAGCAGTACTTC. Translating it yields CASSFTDIIRTSGKYEQYF. The genes are TRBV28 and TRBJ2-7, with 12 bases fitting TRBD2. Germline V gives CDR1 MDHEN, CDR2 SYDVKM. The CDR3 is 19 residues long. V gave up 3 bases and J gave up 4 bases; unmatched junction bases: 16.

This clonotype has a count of ten or more. Because this beta chain is a stray read in a library intended to capture alpha chains, its abundance should not be given much weight. The chain couples TRBV27 to TRBJ2-7, with TRBD2 matching 10 bases. Unmatched junction bases numbered 1, after V lost 3 bases and J lost 2 bases. This CDR3 region has 14 residues. CDR1 is MNHEY, CDR2 SMNVEV, per germline (reference sequence). The chain's CDR3 is CASSLLAGAYEQYF. The CDR3 region has the DNA TGTGCCAGCAGTTTGCTAGCGGGAGCCTACGAGCAGTACTTC.

This clonotype was seen at least ten times. Found in a library prepared for alpha chains, this beta chain is an off-target read, and its abundance has little meaning. The DNA for the CDR3 is TGTGCCACCCTCCCCGGGGACGTAGGGGGCAATGAGCAGTTCTTC. Translated, it gives CATLPGDVGGNEQFF. The chain joins TRBV28 to TRBJ2-1; tentatively, D is TRBD1 (6 bases). Trimming cost V 10 bases and J 6 bases, with 22 bases left between them. The V gene's germline CDR1 is MDHEN and CDR2 SYDVKM. This CDR3 is 15 amino acids long.

This clonotype was observed a handful of times. Being off target in a library aimed at alpha chains, this beta chain has a size of little meaning. The chain carries TRBV7-9 and TRBJ2-4; the D gene is possibly TRBD1 (5 bases). The germline V gene encodes CDR1 SEHNR and CDR2 FQNEAQ (reference sequence). This CDR3 has 14 residues. The germline V and J ends were trimmed by 5 bases and 2 bases, with 10 bases remaining between them. The CDR3 here is CASSRSGTKNIQYF. The CDR3 DNA reads TGTGCCAGCAGCAGGTCAGGGACCAAAAACATTCAGTACTTC.

With regard to this clonotype: Since the library was made to target alpha chains, this beta chain is a stray read and its abundance is not meaningful. The chain combines TRBV12-3 or TRBV12-4 with TRBJ1-1; D is ambiguous. V dropped 2 bases and J dropped 7 bases, with 11 bases sitting between them. This CDR3 has 13 residues. The CDR3 DNA reads TGTGCCAGCAGTTTAAACATTGCCGATGAAGCTTTCTTT. Protein sequence: CASSLNIADEAFF.

This clonotype was seen only a few times. With the library built for alpha chains, this beta chain is off target and its frequency is not meaningful. V and J are TRBV27 and TRBJ1-1; D is possibly TRBD1 (5 bases). Trimming took 2 bases from V and 11 from J, leaving 18 bases between them. CDR1 MNHEY and CDR2 SMNVEV come from the germline V gene (reference sequence). The CDR3 totals 14 residues. The CDR3 reads CASSLIAGQGNAFF. CDR3 nucleotide sequence: TGTGCCAGCAGTTTAATTGCGGGGCAGGGCAATGCTTTCTTT.

Notes on this clonotype: For a library built for alpha chains, this beta chain is a stray read; little rests on its size. This chain links TRBV6-1 with TRBJ2-7; no clear D. V lost 1 base, J lost 2 bases, and 9 bases lay in between. The germline gives CDR1 MNHNS, CDR2 SASEGT. The CDR3 sequence is 14 residues long. CDR3 loop: CASSEGSGAYEQYF. CDR3 bases: TGTGCCAGCAGTGAAGGGTCAGGCGCCTACGAGCAGTACTTC.

About this clonotype itself: Little can be read into the size of this beta chain, an off-target read in a library designed for alpha chains. The chain employs TRBV27 and TRBJ1-6, with unresolved D. Germline-derived CDR1 and CDR2 are MNHEY and SMNVEV (reference sequence). Trimming stripped 4 bases from V and 11 bases from J, with 15 bases between. CDR3 size: 14 residues. The CDR3 reads CASSSQLQIPPLHF. The CDR3 region has the DNA TGTGCCAGCAGTTCCCAACTACAAATTCCACCCCTCCACTTT.

This clonotype was seen a handful of times. A library made for alpha chains picked up this beta chain off target, so its size means little. This chain connects TRBV12-3 or TRBV12-4 to TRBJ2-2; D might be TRBD1 or TRBD2, each matching 6 bases. The CDR3 contains 13 residues. V gave up 8 bases and J gave up 4 bases, with 11 bases separating them. The CDR3 reads CASRGRTTGELFF. The CDR3 region has the DNA TGTGCCAGCCGGGGGCGGACCACCGGGGAGCTGTTTTTT.

This clonotype qualifies as medium-sized. Little can be read into the size of this beta chain, an off-target read in a library designed for alpha chains. The chain carries TRBV15 and TRBJ2-1; a possible D gene is TRBD1 (6 bases). Germline V lookup: CDR1 LNHNV, CDR2 YYDKDF (reference sequence). This CDR3 spans 15 amino acids. Trimming removed 0 bases from V and 8 bases from J, with 14 bases in between. CDR3 loop: CATSRDAQGLDEQFF. CDR3 in DNA: TGTGCCACCAGCAGAGATGCCCAGGGGCTCGATGAGCAGTTCTTC. The full variable domain, with the rest looked up from reference TRBV15 and TRBJ2-1, is DAMVIQNPRYQVTQFGKPVTLSCSQTLNHNVMYWYQQKSSQAPKLLFHYYDKDFNNEADTPDNFQSRRPNTSFCFLDIRSPGLGDTAMYLCATSRDAQGLDEQFFGPGTRLTVL.

Many counts were recorded for this clonotype. This beta chain is a stray sequence in a library constructed for alpha chains; its clone size is not meaningful. The rearrangement links TRBV10-3 to TRBJ1-2, with 9 nucleotides matching TRBD1. Germline CDR1 reads ENHRY; CDR2 reads SYGVKD. J was trimmed by 4 bases and V by 6 bases; bases with no gene match: 3. CDR3 length equals 13 residues. The CDR3 reads CAIRGQGGYGYTF. The CDR3 nucleotides are TGTGCCATCAGGGGACAGGGAGGCTATGGCTACACCTTC.

This clonotype is medium-sized in the sample. This beta chain is an unintended read in a library built for alpha chains; its size means little. The chain has TRBV6-1 and TRBJ1-2; unclear D gene. CDR1 MNHNS and CDR2 SASEGT come from the germline V gene. The V end lost 0 bases, the J end lost 7 bases, and 6 bases lay between the germline ends. The CDR3 consists of 12 residues. CDR3 DNA: TGTGCCAGCAGTGAAGCACTCTTTGGCTACACCTTC. As protein: CASSEALFGYTF.

This clonotype was seen ten or more times. One end of the junction varies from germline; a read error may be responsible. With the library built for alpha chains, this beta chain is off target and its frequency is not meaningful. The chain couples TRBV7-9 to TRBJ2-1, with D tentatively TRBD1 (5 bases). The germline V gene has CDR1 SEHNR and CDR2 FQNEAQ (reference sequence). The length of the CDR3 is 13 residues. CDR3 nucleotides: TGTGCCAGCAGCTTAGAAGGGGTTGCCTCGCCCTCCTTC. Amino acid sequence: CASSLEGVASPSF.

This clonotype has a handful of counts. This beta chain is an unintended read in a library built for alpha chains; its size means little. The V call is TRBV5-4, the J call TRBJ2-2; TRBD2 matches 11 bases. Losses at the gene ends were 0 bases for V and 0 bases for J; bases not matched to a gene: 4. This CDR3 comprises 18 residues. Germline V gene sequence: CDR1 SGHNT, CDR2 YYREEE (reference sequence). CDR3 in amino acids: CASSLDLAGGPNTGELFF. CDR3 nucleotide sequence: TGTGCCAGCAGCTTGGATCTAGCGGGAGGACCGAACACCGGGGAGCTGTTTTTT. Full variable domain (rest looked up from reference TRBV5-4 and TRBJ2-2): ETGVTQSPTHLIKTRGQQVTLRCSSQSGHNTVSWYQQALGQGPQFIFQYYREEENGRGNFPPRFSGLQFPNYSSELNVNALELDDSALYLCASSLDLAGGPNTGELFFGEGSRLTVL.

Notes on this clonotype: A much more abundant neighbour one base away suggests this may be a read error. A library made for alpha chains picked up this beta chain off target, so its size means little. The chain has TRBV18 and TRBJ2-5; no firm D call. CDR1 is KGHSH and CDR2 is LQKENI in the germline V gene. CDR3 length equals 12 residues. DNA for the CDR3: TGTGTCAGCTCACCACGCTCTGAGACCCAGTACTTC. The encoded protein is CVSSPRSETQYF.

A remark on this clonotype: This beta chain represents an off-target read in a library built for alpha chains; its size is of limited meaning. This chain connects TRBV5-1 to TRBJ2-2; TRBD1 matches 10 bases. After removal of 5 bases from V and 5 bases from J, the junction contained 3 bases not matched to a gene. The germline V gene encodes CDR1 SGHRS and CDR2 YFSETQ. CDR3 length: 14 residues. The DNA for the CDR3 is TGCGCCAGCAGAGGGACAGGGGATACCGGGGAGCTGTTTTTT. It yields the protein CASRGTGDTGELFF.

Ten or more counts support this clonotype. This beta chain is a stray read from a library made for alpha chains; its abundance is not meaningful. This sequence joins TRBV2 and TRBJ1-2; D is unresolved. Germline CDR1 is SNHLY and CDR2 is FYNNEI. The CDR3 totals 12 residues. V was pared by 5 bases and J by 6 bases, with 10 bases between. The CDR3 spells CASSPRRDGYTF. The CDR3 coding sequence is TGTGCCAGCAGTCCCCGACGGGATGGCTACACCTTC.

Points on this clonotype: A library made for alpha chains picked up this beta chain off target, so its size means little. The CDR3 spells CASSYSRGGGETQYF. The CDR3, as DNA: TGTGCCAGCAGTTACTCTCGGGGAGGGGGAGAGACCCAGTACTTC. This chain joins TRBV6-5 and TRBJ2-5; a weak D match, TRBD2 (7 bases). This CDR3 is 15 amino acids long. The germline V and J ends were trimmed by 0 bases and 4 bases, with 12 bases remaining between them. Per germline, CDR1 MNHEY and CDR2 SVGAGI.

This clonotype was detected many times. Within a library made for alpha chains, this beta chain is off target, and its count is uninformative. The chain links TRBV5-5 to TRBJ2-2, with unresolved D. CDR3 length equals 16 residues. Trimming left V 0 bases short and J 2 bases short, with 11 bases between. Germline V lookup: CDR1 SGHKS, CDR2 YYEKEE (reference sequence). The CDR3 loop is CASSLAATRNTGELFF. In DNA, the CDR3 is TGTGCCAGCAGCTTGGCGGCGACCCGAAACACCGGGGAGCTGTTTTTT.